These 16 T cell receptor beta chains came from one sample sequenced in a study of shared clonotypes between healthy human individuals. Sequencing used immunoSEQ multiplex PCR; TCRdb keeps in-frame clones, though not all of them. This sample has around 500,000 clones, with around 75% found just once. Sequencing was performed on PBMCs. These receptor sequences come from a woman in her thirties or forties in good health. Some clones in this sample may be carry-over from other donors' samples.

This clone was picked up one time. The chain uses TRBV2 and TRBJ2-7; D is possibly TRBD2 (5 bases). The V end lost 6 bases, the J end lost 1 base, and 13 bases lay between the germline ends. Germline V gives CDR1 SNHLY, CDR2 FYNNEI. The CDR3 is made up of 14 amino acids. The CDR3 reads CASRPGSGSYEQYF. CDR3 nucleotide sequence: TGTGCCAGCAGACCGGGAAGTGGGTCCTACGAGCAGTACTTC.

The rearrangement links TRBV5-6 to TRBJ1-5; 8 bases line up with TRBD1. V lost 1 base, J lost 2 bases, and 5 bases stayed unmatched. Germline values: CDR1 SGHDT, CDR2 YYEEEE. The CDR3 length is 16 residues. The CDR3 DNA reads as TGTGCCAGCAGCTTGTGGACAGGGCTAGGCAATCAGCCCCAGCATTTT. This encodes CASSLWTGLGNQPQHF.

Many counts were recorded for this clone. The chain joins TRBV11-2 to TRBJ1-6; unclear D gene. This CDR3 has 12 residues. Trimming cost V 1 base and J 10 bases, with 5 bases left between them. CDR1 and CDR2 (germline): SGHAT, FQNNGV. The DNA for the CDR3 is TGTGCCAGCAGCTTAGGGACCTCACCCCTCCACTTT. The encoded protein is CASSLGTSPLHF.

A remark on this clone: Distinct nucleotide sequences in the sample also encode this CDR3. The rearrangement links TRBV6-1 to TRBJ2-5; D tentatively reads TRBD1 or TRBD2 (5 bases each). The CDR3 contains 13 residues. The germline gives CDR1 MNHNS, CDR2 SASEGT. V was trimmed by 6 bases and J by 1 base, leaving 9 bases between them. As DNA, the CDR3 is TGTGCCAGCAGCAGGGACCGCCAAGAGACCCAGTACTTC. It encodes CASSRDRQETQYF.

This sequence joins TRBV4-1 and TRBJ2-3, with 8 bases that match TRBD2. The J segment lost 8 bases and the V segment lost 1 base, leaving 14 bases of the junction unmatched. Germline V gene data show CDR1 as MGHRA and CDR2 as YSYEKL. The CDR3 sequence is 17 residues long. DNA of the CDR3: TGCGCCAGCAGCCAAGGGGTCCCTTTAATCGGGAGGGTTACGCAGTATTTT. Its protein is CASSQGVPLIGRVTQYF.

This clone was seen more than once but under ten times. V is TRBV5-1 and J is TRBJ1-5, with a tentative D call TRBD1 (6 bases). Germline V gives CDR1 SGHRS, CDR2 YFSETQ. V gave up 4 bases and J gave up 5 bases, with 16 bases separating them. The CDR3 spans 15 residues. The DNA of the CDR3 is TGCGCCAGCAGCCCTAACACAGGGTCGGATCAGCCCCAGCATTTT. Its translation is CASSPNTGSDQPQHF.

V usage is TRBV2 and J usage is TRBJ1-2, with D uncertain. The length of the CDR3 is 13 residues. V was clipped by 9 bases and J by 7 bases, with 18 bases between them. CDR1 and CDR2 (germline): SNHLY, FYNNEI. The CDR3 spells CASYPFFLGGYTF. The CDR3 DNA reads TGTGCCAGTTATCCCTTTTTTTTGGGTGGCTACACCTTC.

Concerning this clone: A read error is the likely source, as a far larger clone sits one nucleotide away. The V and J genes are TRBV4-1 and TRBJ1-2; D gene ambiguous. The CDR3 loop spans 16 amino acids. The germline CDR1 and CDR2 sequences are MGHRA and YSYEKL. The V end was cut by 4 bases, the J end by 6 bases, with 21 bases between. The CDR3 protein is CASSRSEWALQDGYTF. In nucleotides, the CDR3 is TGCGCCAGCAGCCGCTCCGAGTGGGCCCTGCAGGATGGCTACACCTTC.

This clone was counted a few times. A far larger clone lies a single base away; this is likely a read error. Within the sample, other DNA sequences also encode this same CDR3. The chain links TRBV2 to TRBJ2-5; D remains ambiguous. The CDR3 is made up of 14 amino acids. V was clipped by 7 bases and J by 5 bases, with 17 bases between them. Germline assignment: CDR1 SNHLY and CDR2 FYNNEI. CDR3 bases: TGTGCCAGCATGGGTCCCCCCCGCGCGGAGACCCAGTACTTC. This codes for CASMGPPRAETQYF.

The rearrangement uses TRBV28 and TRBJ2-1; 15 bases agree with TRBD2. The germline gives CDR1 MDHEN, CDR2 SYDVKM. CDR3 length: 16 residues. Germline trimming cut 6 bases from V and 7 bases from J; bases unmatched to any gene: 7. As DNA, the CDR3 is TGTGCCAGCAGGGATGGGGGACTAGCGGGAGGAAATGAGCAGTTCTTC. Translation: CASRDGGLAGGNEQFF. The whole variable domain, filled in from reference TRBV28 and TRBJ2-1, reads DVKVTQSSRYLVKRTGEKVFLECVQDMDHENMFWYRQDPGLGLRLIYFSYDVKMKEKGDIPEGYSVSREKKERFSLILESASTNQTSMYLCASRDGGLAGGNEQFFGPGTRLTVL.

The rearrangement uses TRBV28 and TRBJ2-7; D not certain. Germline CDR1 MDHEN, CDR2 SYDVKM. Trimming stripped 4 bases from V and 5 bases from J, with 9 bases between. The CDR3 loop spans 12 amino acids. The CDR3 DNA sequence: TGTGCCAGCAGTTCCGCCCCCGACGAGCAGTACTTC. Amino acids: CASSSAPDEQYF.

The J gene is TRBJ2-1, the V gene TRBV21-1; the table's D call, TRBD1, was not checked against the DNA. TRBV21-1 corresponds to a pseudogene. The CDR3 extends over 12 amino acids. CDR3 in amino acids: CASLKGAAEQFF. The CDR3 DNA reads TGTGCCAGCCTAAAGGGGGCTGCTGAGCAGTTCTTC.

The chain employs TRBV18 and TRBJ1-3; D ambiguous. This CDR3 comprises 14 residues. V was cut by 5 bases and J by 5 bases, with 13 bases left in between. Per germline, CDR1 KGHSH and CDR2 LQKENI. CDR3 sequence (DNA): TGTGCCAGCTCAAAACCGACGATAAGAAACACCATATATTTT. This gives the protein CASSKPTIRNTIYF.

This chain uses TRBV28 with TRBJ2-5; TRBD2 agrees at 7 bases. Germline V lookup: CDR1 MDHEN, CDR2 SYDVKM. This CDR3 has 17 residues. The ends lost 6 bases at V and 2 bases at J; junction bases unmatched: 15. CDR3 coding DNA: TGTGCCAGCAGCCGCCCCTGGGGAGGGCCCGAACAAGAGACCCAGTACTTC. Translating it yields CASSRPWGGPEQETQYF. The full variable domain, completed using reference TRBV28 and TRBJ2-5, is DVKVTQSSRYLVKRTGEKVFLECVQDMDHENMFWYRQDPGLGLRLIYFSYDVKMKEKGDIPEGYSVSREKKERFSLILESASTNQTSMYLCASSRPWGGPEQETQYFGPGTRLLVL.

J is TRBJ2-7 and V is TRBV18; 7 bases map to TRBD1. Germline loops: CDR1 KGHSH, CDR2 LQKENI. The CDR3 length is 15 residues. V lost 5 bases, J lost 1 base, and 8 bases stayed unmatched. The CDR3 is CASSTNRGGSYEQYF. The CDR3 DNA reads as TGTGCCAGCTCAACCAACAGGGGTGGGTCCTACGAGCAGTACTTC.

This clone was found once. The chain carries TRBV9 and TRBJ1-4, with D hard to call. CDR1 SGDLS and CDR2 YYNGEE come from the germline V gene. The CDR3 consists of 14 residues. V was trimmed by 0 bases and J by 8 bases, leaving 11 bases between them. This CDR3 reads CASSVEIGSEKLFF. The CDR3 coding sequence is TGTGCCAGCAGCGTAGAAATCGGGAGCGAAAAACTGTTTTTT.